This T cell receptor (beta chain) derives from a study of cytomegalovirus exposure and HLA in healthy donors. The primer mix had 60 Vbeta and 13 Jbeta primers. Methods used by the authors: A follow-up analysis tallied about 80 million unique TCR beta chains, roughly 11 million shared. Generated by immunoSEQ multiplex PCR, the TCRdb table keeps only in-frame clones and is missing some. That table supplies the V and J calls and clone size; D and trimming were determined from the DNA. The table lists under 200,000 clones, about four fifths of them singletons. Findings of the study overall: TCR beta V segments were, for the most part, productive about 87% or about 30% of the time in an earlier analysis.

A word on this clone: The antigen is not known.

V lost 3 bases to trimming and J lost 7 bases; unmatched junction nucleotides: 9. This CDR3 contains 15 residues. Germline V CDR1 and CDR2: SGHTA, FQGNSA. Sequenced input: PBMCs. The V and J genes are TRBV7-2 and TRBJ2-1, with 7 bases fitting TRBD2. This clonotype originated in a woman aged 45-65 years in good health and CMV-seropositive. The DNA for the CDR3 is TGTGCCAGCAGCTTCTCGGGGACTACACCAAATGAGCAGTTCTTC. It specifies CASSFSGTTPNEQFF.